The T cell receptor beta chain under discussion was sequenced for a study of neurological immune-mediated disorders. Study as a whole: Secondary progressive cases numbered 3 among the approximately 34 multiple sclerosis patients, while the other 31 were relapsing-remitting. General study results and limits: Phylogenetic grouping put 18 of 34 multiple sclerosis patients' repertoires into one related-CDR3 cluster, a possible signature.

The table lists this clonotype with a few counts. Its antigen is as yet unknown. The unsorted libraries originated from 2 million PBMCs kept at -80 C. TCRdb redid the calling of the 5' RACE reads with MiXCR, one entry per CDR3 protein. The repertoire has about 70,000 distinct CDR3 sequences, approximately 5% of them found once; the top ten carry about 2.2%. The sequenced sample consisted of PBMCs. The TCR originated in a woman aged 70-85 years with multiple sclerosis.

In nucleotides, the CDR3 is TGTGCCAGCAGCAAAGCGGGGACAGGGGCCGATGGCTACACCTTC. Its protein is CASSKAGTGADGYTF. The chain is built from TRBV12-3 or TRBV12-4 and TRBJ1-2; 10 bases match TRBD1. V was clipped by 6 bases and J by 6 bases; unmatched bases: 10. The CDR3 contains 15 residues.